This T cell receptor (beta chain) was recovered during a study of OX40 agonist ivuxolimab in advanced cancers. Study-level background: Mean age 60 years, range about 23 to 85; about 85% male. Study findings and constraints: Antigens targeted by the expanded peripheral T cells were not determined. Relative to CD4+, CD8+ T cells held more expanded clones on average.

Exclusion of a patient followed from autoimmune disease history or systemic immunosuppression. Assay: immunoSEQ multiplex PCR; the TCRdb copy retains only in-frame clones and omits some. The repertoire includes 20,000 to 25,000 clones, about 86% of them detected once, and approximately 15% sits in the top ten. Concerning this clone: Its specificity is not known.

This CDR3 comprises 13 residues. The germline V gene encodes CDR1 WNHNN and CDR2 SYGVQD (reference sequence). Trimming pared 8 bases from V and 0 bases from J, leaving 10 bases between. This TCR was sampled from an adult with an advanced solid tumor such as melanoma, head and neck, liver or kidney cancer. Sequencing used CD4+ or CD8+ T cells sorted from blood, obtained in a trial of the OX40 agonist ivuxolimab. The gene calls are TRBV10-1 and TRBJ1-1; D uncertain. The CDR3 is CASQASLNTEAFF. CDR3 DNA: TGCGCCAGCCAGGCCAGCTTGAACACTGAAGCTTTCTTT.